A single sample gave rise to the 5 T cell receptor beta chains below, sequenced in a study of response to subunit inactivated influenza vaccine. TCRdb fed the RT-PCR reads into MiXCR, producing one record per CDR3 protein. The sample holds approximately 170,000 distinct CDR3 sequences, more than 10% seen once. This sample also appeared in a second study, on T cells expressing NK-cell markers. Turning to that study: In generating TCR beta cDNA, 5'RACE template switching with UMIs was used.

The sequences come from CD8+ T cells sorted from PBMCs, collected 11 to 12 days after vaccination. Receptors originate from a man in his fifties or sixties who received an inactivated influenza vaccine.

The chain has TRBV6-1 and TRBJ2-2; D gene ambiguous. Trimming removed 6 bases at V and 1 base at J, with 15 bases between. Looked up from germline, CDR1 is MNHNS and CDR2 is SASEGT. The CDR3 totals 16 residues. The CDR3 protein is CASSPPRAGNTGELFF. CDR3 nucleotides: TGTGCCAGCAGCCCGCCAAGGGCCGGGAACACCGGGGAGCTGTTTTTT.

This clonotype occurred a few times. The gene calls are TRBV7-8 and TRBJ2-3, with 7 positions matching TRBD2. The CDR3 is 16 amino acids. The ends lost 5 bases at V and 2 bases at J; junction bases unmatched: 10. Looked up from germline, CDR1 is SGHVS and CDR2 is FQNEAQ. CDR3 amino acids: CASSPSWTRITDTQYF. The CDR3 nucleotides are TGTGCCAGCAGCCCCAGCTGGACTAGGATCACAGATACGCAGTATTTT.

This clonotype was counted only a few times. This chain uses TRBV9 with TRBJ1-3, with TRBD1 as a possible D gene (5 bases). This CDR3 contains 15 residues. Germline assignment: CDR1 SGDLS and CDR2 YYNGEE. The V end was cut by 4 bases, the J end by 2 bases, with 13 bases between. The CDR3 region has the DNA TGTGCCAGCAGCTTGGGGACTTCAACTGGAAACACCATATATTTT. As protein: CASSLGTSTGNTIYF.

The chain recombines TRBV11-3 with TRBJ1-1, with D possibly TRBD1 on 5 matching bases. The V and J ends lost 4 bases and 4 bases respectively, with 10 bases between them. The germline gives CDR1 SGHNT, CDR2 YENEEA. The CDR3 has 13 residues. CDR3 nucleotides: TGTGCCAGCAGCTCGGGGGATGCCACTGAAGCTTTCTTT. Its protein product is CASSSGDATEAFF.

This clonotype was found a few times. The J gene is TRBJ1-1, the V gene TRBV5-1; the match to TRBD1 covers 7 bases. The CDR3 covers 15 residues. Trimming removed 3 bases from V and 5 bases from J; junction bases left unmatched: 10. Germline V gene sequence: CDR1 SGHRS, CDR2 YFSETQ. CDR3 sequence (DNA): TGCGCCAGCAGCTCCCGTGAAGGGGGCATAACTGAAGCTTTCTTT. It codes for CASSSREGGITEAFF.